The clone carrying this T cell receptor beta chain appeared a few times. What it recognizes is unknown. MiXCR was run by TCRdb on the 5' RACE reads, yielding one entry per CDR3 protein. The sample lists roughly 32,000 distinct CDR3 sequences; 3.5% to 5% were seen once. This CDR3 has 15 amino acids. Trimming at V came to 1 base and at J to 4 bases, leaving 3 bases not matched to a gene. Germline CDR1 is MDHEN and CDR2 is SYDVKM. This entry belongs to a study of T cells after yellow fever vaccination. Study results and caveats: A small proportion of clonotypes was detected in both the CD4 and CD8 compartments.

Sequencing used CD8+ T cells sorted from PBMCs, obtained 5 days after the yellow fever booster vaccination. This chain uses TRBV28 with TRBJ2-7; 11 nucleotides line up with TRBD1. This sequence originates from a man younger than 45 who received the YFV17D yellow fever vaccine. CDR3 nucleotides: TGTGCCAGCAGTTTATTAGGGACAGGGGGTTACGAGCAGTACTTC. This sequence encodes CASSLLGTGGYEQYF.